One and the same sample provided the 9 T cell receptor beta chains below, sequenced in a study of T cell changes during pregnancy in multiple sclerosis. Clones were read by immunoSEQ multiplex PCR, and TCRdb kept only the in-frame ones, dropping some. The sample lists tens of thousands of clones, 80% to 95% seen once, with less than 0.45% in the top ten. The input for sequencing was CD4+ T cells from peripheral blood mononuclear cells, taken in the third trimester of pregnancy. These TCRs come from a female donor in good health, enrolled as a control in a pregnancy study.

This chain joins TRBV7-3 and TRBJ2-3; 13 nucleotides line up with TRBD2. CDR3 length: 14 residues. Germline CDR1 and CDR2: SGHTA and FQGTGA. With 6 bases clipped from V and 6 bases from J, the junction kept 3 bases outside the gene matches. CDR3: CASRTGLAGDTQYF. Here the CDR3 DNA reads TGTGCCAGCAGAACGGGACTAGCGGGGGATACGCAGTATTTT. Variable domain in full (rest from reference TRBV7-3 and TRBJ2-3): GAGVSQTPSNKVTEKGKYVELRCDPISGHTALYWYRQSLGQGPEFLIYFQGTGAADDSGLPNDRFFAVRPEGSVSTLKIQRTERGDSAVYLCASRTGLAGDTQYFGPGTRLTVL.

This clone was seen only once. The chain recombines TRBV2 with TRBJ1-1; D might be TRBD1 (6 bases). V was trimmed by 6 bases and J by 1 base, leaving 9 bases between them. CDR1 and CDR2 from the germline V gene are SNHLY and FYNNEI. CDR3 length equals 13 residues. CDR3 in amino acids: CASRNRENTEAFF. In nucleotides, the CDR3 is TGTGCCAGCAGGAACAGGGAGAACACTGAAGCTTTCTTT.

This clone was detected only a few times. The chain carries TRBV19 and TRBJ2-7, with D uncertain. Germline V CDR1 and CDR2: LNHDA, SQIVND (reference sequence). V was trimmed by 3 bases and J by 6 bases, leaving 18 bases between them. The CDR3 totals 15 residues. The CDR3 sequence is CASSIEAGRTREQYF. CDR3 sequence (DNA): TGTGCCAGTAGTATCGAAGCAGGTCGAACTCGCGAGCAGTACTTC.

The chain carries TRBV7-2 and TRBJ2-1, with D tentatively TRBD1 (5 bases). With 5 bases removed from V and 4 bases from J, the gap between germline ends came to 24 bases. Germline assignment: CDR1 SGHTA and CDR2 FQGNSA. The length of the CDR3 is 18 residues. Here the CDR3 DNA reads TGTGCCAGCAGCCCCTCCGGTAGGGGCCCCCTTTCGTACAATGAGCAGTTCTTC. Its protein product is CASSPSGRGPLSYNEQFF.

The chain uses TRBV7-3 and TRBJ2-5; TRBD2 matches 9 bases. The CDR3 contains 18 residues. Germline-derived CDR1 and CDR2 are SGHTA and FQGTGA. Unmatched junction bases numbered 18, after V lost 5 bases and J lost 5 bases. The CDR3 bases are TGTGCCAGCAGCGATCCTGGCGTAGCGGGGGCCCGGTCGGAGACCCAGTACTTC. This translates into CASSDPGVAGARSETQYF. Looking up the rest from reference TRBV7-3 and TRBJ2-5 gives the full variable domain: GAGVSQTPSNKVTEKGKYVELRCDPISGHTALYWYRQSLGQGPEFLIYFQGTGAADDSGLPNDRFFAVRPEGSVSTLKIQRTERGDSAVYLCASSDPGVAGARSETQYFGPGTRLLVL.

The rearrangement uses TRBV2 and TRBJ1-2; D not resolved. V dropped 6 bases and J dropped 3 bases, with 11 bases sitting between them. Germline CDR1 reads SNHLY; CDR2 reads FYNNEI. The CDR3 has 13 residues. In nucleotides, the CDR3 is TGTGCCAGCAGGGAGGGTAGGGACTATGGCTACACCTTC. The encoded protein is CASREGRDYGYTF.

J is TRBJ1-1 and V is TRBV7-8; 8 bases are shared with TRBD1. The CDR3 consists of 15 residues. V gave up 2 bases and J gave up 2 bases; unmatched junction bases: 4. Germline V lookup: CDR1 SGHVS, CDR2 FQNEAQ. Written as DNA, the CDR3 is TGTGCCAGCAGCTTATGGGGACAGGTCAACACTGAAGCTTTCTTT. It yields the protein CASSLWGQVNTEAFF.

This CDR3 is CASTQGGLYNEQFF. DNA for the CDR3: TGCGCCAGCACCCAGGGGGGGCTCTACAATGAGCAGTTCTTC. The chain couples TRBV4-3 to TRBJ2-1; D possibly uses TRBD1 or TRBD2 (7 bases each). Germline CDR1 and CDR2: LGHNA and YSLEER. The length of the CDR3 is 14 residues. Trimming removed 7 bases at V and 3 bases at J, with 13 bases between.

The chain recombines TRBV28 with TRBJ2-4; 11 nucleotides match TRBD1. CDR3 length equals 17 residues. The J segment lost 2 bases and the V segment lost 6 bases, leaving 9 bases of the junction unmatched. Germline V gives CDR1 MDHEN, CDR2 SYDVKM. This CDR3 is CASSPRGQGVTKNIQYF. DNA for the CDR3: TGTGCCAGCAGCCCCCGGGGACAGGGGGTGACCAAAAACATTCAGTACTTC.